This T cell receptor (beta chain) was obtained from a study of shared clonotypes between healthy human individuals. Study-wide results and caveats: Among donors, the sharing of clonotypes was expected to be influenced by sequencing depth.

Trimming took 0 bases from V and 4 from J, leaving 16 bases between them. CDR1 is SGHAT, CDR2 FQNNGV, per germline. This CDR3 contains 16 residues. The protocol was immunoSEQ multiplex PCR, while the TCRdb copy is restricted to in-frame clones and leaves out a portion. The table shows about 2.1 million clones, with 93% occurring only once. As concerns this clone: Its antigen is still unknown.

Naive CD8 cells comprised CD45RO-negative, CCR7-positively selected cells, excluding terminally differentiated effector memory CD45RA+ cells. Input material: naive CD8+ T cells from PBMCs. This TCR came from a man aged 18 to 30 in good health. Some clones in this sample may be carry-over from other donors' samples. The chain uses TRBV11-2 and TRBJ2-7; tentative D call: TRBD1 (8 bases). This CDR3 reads CASSLDLQGGFYEQYF. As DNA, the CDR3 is TGTGCCAGCAGCTTAGATCTACAGGGGGGGTTTTACGAGCAGTACTTC.